These T cell receptor beta chains were read from a single sample in a study of blood T cell repertoires in COVID-19. Clones were read by immunoSEQ multiplex PCR, and TCRdb kept only the in-frame ones, dropping some. In the table there are about 440,000 clones, roughly 85% of which are singletons. Material for sequencing was PBMCs or T cells enriched from blood (not recorded which). The receptor set was obtained from a woman between 18 and 29 years old with acute COVID-19. Both conserved end residues are part of each CDR3. Each record gives: J gene, V gene, CDR3 protein.

j_call: TRBJ1-2; v_call: TRBV27; cdr3_aa: CASSTQGTNYGYTF
j_call: TRBJ1-3; v_call: TRBV9; cdr3_aa: CASSPDSFGNTIYF
j_call: TRBJ2-7; v_call: TRBV7-6; cdr3_aa: CASSLGRASANYEQYF
j_call: TRBJ2-1; v_call: TRBV5-1; cdr3_aa: CASSLPGQGNNEQFF
j_call: TRBJ2-1; v_call: TRBV5-4; cdr3_aa: CASSSRTSGGALVNEQFF
j_call: TRBJ1-1; v_call: TRBV11-2; cdr3_aa: CASSSLSVYTEAFF
j_call: TRBJ1-6; v_call: TRBV6-5; cdr3_aa: CASTVGSLNSPLHF
j_call: TRBJ2-6; v_call: TRBV5-1; cdr3_aa: CASSSRSWDRVSSGANVLTF
j_call: TRBJ2-1; v_call: TRBV28; cdr3_aa: CASSLGLASFYNEQFF
j_call: TRBJ1-5; v_call: TRBV27; cdr3_aa: CASSTYYRGEQPQHF
j_call: TRBJ1-1; v_call: TRBV7-9; cdr3_aa: CASSFSRSVSENTEAFF
j_call: TRBJ2-5; v_call: TRBV7-3; cdr3_aa: CASSTSPRETQYF
j_call: TRBJ2-7; v_call: TRBV28; cdr3_aa: CASKSIEGLAGEGEQYF
j_call: TRBJ2-3; v_call: TRBV10-1; cdr3_aa: CASSTVRAGVLVPHTQYF
j_call: TRBJ1-5; v_call: TRBV15; cdr3_aa: CATSRVVGGFWSNQPQHF
j_call: TRBJ1-1; v_call: TRBV29-1; cdr3_aa: CSVQRDWTEAFF
j_call: TRBJ1-1; v_call: TRBV19; cdr3_aa: CASSLRGYGTEAFF
j_call: TRBJ2-7; v_call: TRBV14; cdr3_aa: CASSHNRVGEQYF
j_call: TRBJ2-5; v_call: TRBV18; cdr3_aa: CASSLRTGGSYTQYF
j_call: TRBJ2-3; v_call: TRBV15; cdr3_aa: CATSSTKSRGDTQYF
j_call: TRBJ1-2; v_call: TRBV7-9; cdr3_aa: CASSLGARGNYGYTF
j_call: TRBJ1-2; v_call: TRBV25-1; cdr3_aa: CASSDSRGYTF
j_call: TRBJ2-7; v_call: TRBV3-1/TRBV3-2; cdr3_aa: CASNQDLARRYF
j_call: TRBJ1-2; v_call: TRBV7-8; cdr3_aa: CASSPRRGPRQEGYTF
j_call: TRBJ1-2; v_call: TRBV5-6; cdr3_aa: CASSSPGGTNYGYTF
j_call: TRBJ1-1; v_call: TRBV4-1; cdr3_aa: CASSQDGKRAFF
j_call: TRBJ2-3; v_call: TRBV7-3; cdr3_aa: CASSERTGKVDTQYF